Below, 4 T cell receptor beta chains from the same sample are listed, as sequenced in a study of type 1 and type 2 diabetes patients. Amplification started from genomic DNA. A primer set of 30 forward and 13 reverse primers amplified the CDR3. TCRdb analysed the multiplex PCR reads with MiXCR anew, one entry per CDR3 protein. The repertoire holds approximately 260,000 distinct CDR3 sequences, with 45% to 60% as singletons. Sample: peripheral blood mononuclear cells (PBMCs). The receptors derive from a man aged 18 to 29 with type 2 diabetes.

This chain uses TRBV7-6 with TRBJ1-2; 7 positions agree with TRBD1. The CDR3 spans 14 residues. CDR1 is SGHVS, CDR2 FNYEAQ, per germline. The V segment lost 1 base and the J segment 3 bases; nucleotides outside the gene matches: 2. The CDR3 loop reads CASSLGGQYYGYTF. CDR3 DNA: TGTGCCAGCAGCTTAGGGGGACAGTACTATGGCTACACCTTC.

This clonotype was seen only once. The conserved phenylalanine or tryptophan is not found at the CDR3 terminus, so this likely reflects a read error. V and J are TRBV7-3 and TRBJ1-5; D ambiguous. The length of the CDR3 is 16 residues. Germline V lookup: CDR1 SGHTA, CDR2 FQGTGA. V shed 2 bases and J shed 6 bases, with 17 bases lying between them. CDR3 protein: CASSLLARSAGQPQHY. CDR3 in DNA: TGTGCCAGCAGCTTATTGGCCCGAAGTGCAGGTCAGCCCCAGCATTAT.

This clonotype turned up a few times. The chain employs TRBV2 and TRBJ2-3; a possible D gene is TRBD2 (6 bases). The CDR3 length is 15 residues. V was pared by 6 bases and J by 2 bases, with 15 bases between. Germline CDR1 is SNHLY and CDR2 is FYNNEI. The DNA for the CDR3 is TGTGCCAGCAGGGAGGGACCTCACTCCACAGATACGCAGTATTTT. It yields the protein CASREGPHSTDTQYF.

This clonotype was observed a few times. CDR3 in DNA: TGTGCCAGCAGTGATAATATAGGGAGTTCTAACTATGGCTACACCTTC. Residues: CASSDNIGSSNYGYTF. This chain links TRBV2 with TRBJ1-2; no reliable D call. With 3 bases removed from V and 0 bases from J, the gap between germline ends came to 14 bases. CDR1 SNHLY and CDR2 FYNNEI come from the germline V gene. The CDR3 sequence is 16 residues long.